These 16 T cell receptor beta chains were sequenced from one sample in a study of neurological immune-mediated disorders. TCRdb re-called the 5' RACE reads through MiXCR, storing one row per CDR3 protein. Of 47,000 or so distinct CDR3 sequences in the sample, 9% to 10% were seen once. Time point defined: longitudinal time-point 1 (baseline). Sample: PBMCs. Receptors originate from a woman in her thirties or forties in good health.

This clonotype appeared many times. The gene calls are TRBV5-1 and TRBJ2-5; TRBD1 agrees at 8 bases. Trimming took 4 bases from V and 4 from J; bases not matched to a gene: 3. CDR1 is SGHRS, CDR2 YFSETQ, per germline. This CDR3 contains 13 residues. CDR3 amino acids: CASSGTGLETQYF. As DNA, the CDR3 is TGCGCCAGCAGCGGGACAGGTTTAGAGACCCAGTACTTC.

This clonotype was seen many times. Written as DNA, the CDR3 is TGTGCCAGCAGTTCGGGACACAGCAATCAGCCCCAGCATTTT. The encoded protein is CASSSGHSNQPQHF. J is TRBJ1-5 and V is TRBV12-3 or TRBV12-4; TRBD1 is a possible D gene (6 bases). V shed 4 bases and J shed 1 base, with 8 bases lying between them. CDR3 length: 14 amino acids.

There are a few counts of this clonotype. The chain joins TRBV30 to TRBJ1-3; D not certain. Germline-derived CDR1 and CDR2 are GTSNPN and SVGIG (reference sequence). Trimming removed 5 bases from V and 0 bases from J, with 2 bases in between. The CDR3 spans 11 residues. The CDR3 nucleotides are TGTGCCTGGGACTCTGGAAACACCATATATTTT. Encoded protein: CAWDSGNTIYF.

This clonotype was counted at least ten times. The V and J genes are TRBV10-3 and TRBJ2-1; 8 bases map to TRBD2. V gave up 3 bases and J gave up 8 bases; unmatched junction bases: 9. Germline values: CDR1 ENHRY, CDR2 SYGVKD. CDR3 length: 15 amino acids. This chain's CDR3 is CAISDGGGSIDEQFF. The CDR3 DNA reads TGTGCCATCAGTGATGGCGGGGGGAGTATAGATGAGCAGTTCTTC.

In this sample, this clonotype turned up many times. The gene calls are TRBV5-1 and TRBJ2-3; D possibly corresponds to TRBD2 (6 bases). The CDR3 spans 15 residues. V was pared by 6 bases and J by 1 base, with 15 bases between. Germline V gene sequence: CDR1 SGHRS, CDR2 YFSETQ. In DNA form, the CDR3 reads TGCGCCAGCAACGTCCGGGACTCTCGCACAGATACGCAGTATTTT. Translating it yields CASNVRDSRTDTQYF.

This clonotype was found many times. The gene calls are TRBV6-4 and TRBJ1-1, with no clear D. The V gene lost 4 bases and the J gene lost 1 base, with 7 bases spanning the gap. The germline V gene encodes CDR1 MRHNA and CDR2 SNTAGT. This CDR3 contains 13 residues. In DNA form, the CDR3 reads TGTGCCAGCAGTGTAGAACAGAACACTGAAGCTTTCTTT. Translation gives CASSVEQNTEAFF.

The V call is TRBV19, the J call TRBJ1-5, with 7 bases fitting TRBD1. Germline values: CDR1 LNHDA, CDR2 SQIVND (reference sequence). This CDR3 comprises 15 residues. V shed 5 bases and J 5 bases; nucleotides not matched to a gene: 9. The CDR3 loop reads CASSVRQGTDQPQHF. The CDR3 DNA reads as TGTGCCAGTAGTGTGAGACAGGGAACGGATCAGCCCCAGCATTTT.

The chain recombines TRBV10-3 with TRBJ1-1, with D unclear. Trimming shortened V by 8 bases and J by 3 bases, and 10 bases separated the two germline ends. The CDR3 length is 12 residues. CDR1 is ENHRY, CDR2 SYGVKD, per germline. The CDR3: CAISRGYTEAFF. The CDR3 DNA sequence: TGTGCCATCTCCCGGGGTTACACTGAAGCTTTCTTT.

This clonotype was detected ten times or more. V is TRBV4-3 and J is TRBJ2-1, with D possibly TRBD2 on 6 matching bases. In germline, CDR1 is LGHNA, CDR2 YSLEER. The CDR3 extends over 17 amino acids. Trimming pared 1 base from V and 9 bases from J, leaving 22 bases between. The CDR3 reads CASSQGRGDLTSGEQFF. CDR3 bases: TGCGCCAGCAGCCAAGGACGCGGGGACCTAACAAGCGGTGAGCAGTTCTTC.

In its sample, this clonotype was seen many times. V usage is TRBV6-6 and J usage is TRBJ1-2; 10 bases are shared with TRBD1. Germline V CDR1 and CDR2: MNHNY, SVGAGI (reference sequence). This CDR3 contains 14 residues. V shed 4 bases and J 8 bases; nucleotides not matched to a gene: 7. CDR3 loop: CASSFGQGVEGYTF. In DNA form, the CDR3 reads TGTGCCAGCAGTTTCGGACAGGGGGTCGAGGGCTACACCTTC.

This clonotype was detected ten times or more. The chain couples TRBV29-1 to TRBJ2-1; 9 nucleotides line up with TRBD2. CDR3 length equals 15 residues. V was pared by 6 bases and J by 4 bases, with 10 bases of the junction left unmatched. CDR1 and CDR2 (germline): SQVTM, ANQGSEA. CDR3 sequence (DNA): TGCAGCGTACGAGCCGGGACTAGCAGTTACAATGAGCAGTTCTTC. Amino acid sequence: CSVRAGTSSYNEQFF.

This clonotype has a count of ten or more. V gene TRBV5-6 combines with J gene TRBJ2-3; possible D gene TRBD1, 5 bases. The CDR3 has 15 amino acids. Germline-derived CDR1 and CDR2 are SGHDT and YYEEEE. Trimming took off 1 base at V and 0 bases at J, with 9 bases between the two ends. As DNA, the CDR3 is TGTGCCAGCAGCTTGAGAACAGGAAGCACAGATACGCAGTATTTT. This translates into CASSLRTGSTDTQYF.

This clonotype showed up just a few times. This chain connects TRBV6-2 or TRBV6-3 to TRBJ1-1; D perhaps matches TRBD1 (5 bases). Germline V lookup: CDR1 MNHEY, CDR2 SVGEGT. CDR3 length equals 15 residues. The germline V and J ends were trimmed by 5 bases and 6 bases, with 19 bases remaining between them. CDR3 in DNA: TGTGCCAGCAGTGGGGCTTTTACCCGATGGGCTGAAGCTTTCTTT. This encodes CASSGAFTRWAEAFF.

This clonotype was picked up many times. The rearrangement uses TRBV2 and TRBJ2-3; D possibly corresponds to TRBD1 (6 bases). The V end lost 2 bases, the J end lost 2 bases, and 14 bases lay between the germline ends. CDR1 SNHLY and CDR2 FYNNEI come from the germline V gene. This CDR3 comprises 16 residues. The CDR3 sequence is CASSETGQTNTDTQYF. DNA of the CDR3: TGTGCCAGCAGTGAAACGGGACAAACTAACACAGATACGCAGTATTTT.

This clonotype was counted a single time. The CDR3 bases are TGTGCCAGCAGGCCTCCTGGGGAGCGGGGGAGCACAGATACGCAGTATTTT. Its translation: CASRPPGERGSTDTQYF. The chain uses TRBV9 and TRBJ2-3, with 8 bases aligning to TRBD2. The V and J ends lost 5 bases and 0 bases, in that order; junction bases with no gene match: 11. The CDR3 extends over 17 amino acids. The germline gives CDR1 SGDLS, CDR2 YYNGEE.

The rearrangement joins TRBV6-5 to TRBJ1-4; no clear D. Trimming left V 6 bases short and J 1 base short, with 9 bases between. In germline, CDR1 is MNHEY, CDR2 SVGAGI. The length of the CDR3 is 14 residues. CDR3 coding DNA: TGTGCCAGCAGATCTCACGGAACTAATGAAAAACTGTTTTTT. As protein: CASRSHGTNEKLFF.